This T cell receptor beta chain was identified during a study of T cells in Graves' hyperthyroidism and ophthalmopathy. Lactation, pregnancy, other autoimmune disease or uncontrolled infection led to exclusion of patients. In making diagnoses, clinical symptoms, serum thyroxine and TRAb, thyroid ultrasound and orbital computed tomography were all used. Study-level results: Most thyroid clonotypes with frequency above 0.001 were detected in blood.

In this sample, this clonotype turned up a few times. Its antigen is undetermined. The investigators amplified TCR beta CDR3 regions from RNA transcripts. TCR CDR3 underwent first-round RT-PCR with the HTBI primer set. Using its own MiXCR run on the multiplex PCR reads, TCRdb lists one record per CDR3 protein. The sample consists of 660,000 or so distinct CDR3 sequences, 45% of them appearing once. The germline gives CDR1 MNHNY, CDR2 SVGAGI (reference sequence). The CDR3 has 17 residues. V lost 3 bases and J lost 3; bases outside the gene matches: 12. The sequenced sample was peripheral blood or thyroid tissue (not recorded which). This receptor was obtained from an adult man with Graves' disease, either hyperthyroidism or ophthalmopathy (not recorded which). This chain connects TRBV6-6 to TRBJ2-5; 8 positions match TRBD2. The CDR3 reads CASSYYGISGKEETQYF. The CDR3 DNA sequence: TGTGCCAGCAGTTATTATGGTATTAGCGGGAAGGAAGAGACCCAGTACTTC.